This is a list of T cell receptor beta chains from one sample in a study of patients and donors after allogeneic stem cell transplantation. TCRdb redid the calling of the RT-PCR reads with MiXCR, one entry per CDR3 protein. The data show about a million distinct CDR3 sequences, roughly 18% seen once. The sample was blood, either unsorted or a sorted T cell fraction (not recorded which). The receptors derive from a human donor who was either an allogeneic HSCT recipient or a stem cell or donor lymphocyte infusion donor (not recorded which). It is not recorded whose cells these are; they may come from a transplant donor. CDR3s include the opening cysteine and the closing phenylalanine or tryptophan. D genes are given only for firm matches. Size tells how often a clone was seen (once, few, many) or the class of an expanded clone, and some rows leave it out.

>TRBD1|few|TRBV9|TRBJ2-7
TGTGCCAGCAGCATCGACAACAGGGGGATCTACGAGCAGTACTTC
CASSIDNRGIYEQYF
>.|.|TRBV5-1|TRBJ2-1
TGCGCCAGCGGGACTGACATATACAATGAGCAGTTCTTC
CASGTDIYNEQFF
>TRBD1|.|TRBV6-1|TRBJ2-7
TGTGCCAGCAGCAACCCTACGGGACAGGATTACTACGAGCAGTACTTC
CASSNPTGQDYYEQYF
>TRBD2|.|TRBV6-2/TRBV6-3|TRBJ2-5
TGTGCCAGCAGACCCCTCGGGACTAAAGACCAAGAGACCCAGTACTTC
CASRPLGTKDQETQYF
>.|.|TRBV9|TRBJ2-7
TGTGCCAGCAGCGTAATGACAGATTCCTACGAGCAGTACTTC
CASSVMTDSYEQYF
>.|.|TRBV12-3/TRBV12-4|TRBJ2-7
TGTGCCAGCAGTAAAGCACGGGGGAGTTACGAGCAGTACTTC
CASSKARGSYEQYF
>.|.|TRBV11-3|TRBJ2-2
TGTGCCAGCAGCTTAGATGTGTGGGAGCTGTTTTTT
CASSLDVWELFF
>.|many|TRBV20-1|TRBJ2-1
TGCAGTGCTAGAGGGGTCAATGAGCAGTTCTTC
CSARGVNEQFF
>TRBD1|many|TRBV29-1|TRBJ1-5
TGCAGCGTTGCTGCACAGGGGACCAATCAGCCCCAGCATTTT
CSVAAQGTNQPQHF
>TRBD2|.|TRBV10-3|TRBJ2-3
TGTGCCATCAGTGAGTCTCTAGCGGGGGGTCCTGGAGGTGCAGATACGCAGTATTTT
CAISESLAGGPGGADTQYF
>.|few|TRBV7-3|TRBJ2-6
TGTGCCAGCAGCCTAAAGAGAGGTTTGGAAAGGAACTCTGGGGCCAACGTCCTGACTTTC
CASSLKRGLERNSGANVLTF
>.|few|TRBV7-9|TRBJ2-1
TGTGCCAGCAGCCAGAGGGCAGTGGGGCAGTTCTTC
CASSQRAVGQFF
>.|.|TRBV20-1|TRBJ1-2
TGCAGTGTCAGGGTACCGTCGGGTGGCTACACCTTC
CSVRVPSGGYTF
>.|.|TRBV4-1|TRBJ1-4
TGCGCCAGCAGCCAACCCCTACAGCCCTATGAAAAACTGTTTTTT
CASSQPLQPYEKLFF
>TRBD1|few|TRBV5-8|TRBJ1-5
TGTGCCAGCAGTGAACAGGGGGCCAGCAATCAGCCCCAGCATTTT
CASSEQGASNQPQHF
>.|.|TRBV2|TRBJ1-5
TGTGCCAGCGACACCGATAGCAATCAGCCCCAGCATTTT
CASDTDSNQPQHF
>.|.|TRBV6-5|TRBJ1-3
TGTGCCAGCAGTTACTCTGGGCAGGGCTCTGGAAACACCATATATTTT
CASSYSGQGSGNTIYF
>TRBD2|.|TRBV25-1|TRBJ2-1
TGTGCCAGCAGTGAATCCCTAGCGGGGGGGAAGAGCTCCTACAATGAGCAGTTCTTC
CASSESLAGGKSSYNEQFF
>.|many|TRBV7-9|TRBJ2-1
TGTGCCAGCAGCCGATTACAGGGCAATGAGCAGTTCTTC
CASSRLQGNEQFF
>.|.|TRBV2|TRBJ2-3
TGTGCCAGCAGGGACATCAGCACAGATACGCAGTATTTT
CASRDISTDTQYF